This T cell receptor beta chain was obtained from a study of blood T cell repertoires in COVID-19. Across the study: COVID-19 samples from acute and convalescent phases originated in the United States, Italy and Spain. Sources were T cells, B-cell-depleted T cells, or PBMCs; the material itself was cDNA or gDNA.

The CDR3 spans 14 residues. Germline V CDR1 and CDR2: ENHRY, SYGVKD. V lost 2 bases and J lost 7, with 14 bases in between. Authors' processing steps: Nucleated cell number was recorded as an estimate derived from reference gene primer amplification. Data came from immunoSEQ multiplex PCR; TCRdb stores just in-frame clones and leaves some out. V, J and clone size reflect that table, while D and trimming were determined from the DNA. The sample contains just over 150,000 clones, just under 95% of which appear only once. The sample comprised peripheral blood. The chain employs TRBV10-3 and TRBJ1-2; TRBD1 might be the D (6 bases). This sequence was found in a woman aged 50 to 60 with acute or convalescent COVID-19. The DNA for the CDR3 is TGTGCCATCAGTGAGCATCCAGGGGTGGGTGGCTACACCTTC. This gives the protein CAISEHPGVGGYTF.